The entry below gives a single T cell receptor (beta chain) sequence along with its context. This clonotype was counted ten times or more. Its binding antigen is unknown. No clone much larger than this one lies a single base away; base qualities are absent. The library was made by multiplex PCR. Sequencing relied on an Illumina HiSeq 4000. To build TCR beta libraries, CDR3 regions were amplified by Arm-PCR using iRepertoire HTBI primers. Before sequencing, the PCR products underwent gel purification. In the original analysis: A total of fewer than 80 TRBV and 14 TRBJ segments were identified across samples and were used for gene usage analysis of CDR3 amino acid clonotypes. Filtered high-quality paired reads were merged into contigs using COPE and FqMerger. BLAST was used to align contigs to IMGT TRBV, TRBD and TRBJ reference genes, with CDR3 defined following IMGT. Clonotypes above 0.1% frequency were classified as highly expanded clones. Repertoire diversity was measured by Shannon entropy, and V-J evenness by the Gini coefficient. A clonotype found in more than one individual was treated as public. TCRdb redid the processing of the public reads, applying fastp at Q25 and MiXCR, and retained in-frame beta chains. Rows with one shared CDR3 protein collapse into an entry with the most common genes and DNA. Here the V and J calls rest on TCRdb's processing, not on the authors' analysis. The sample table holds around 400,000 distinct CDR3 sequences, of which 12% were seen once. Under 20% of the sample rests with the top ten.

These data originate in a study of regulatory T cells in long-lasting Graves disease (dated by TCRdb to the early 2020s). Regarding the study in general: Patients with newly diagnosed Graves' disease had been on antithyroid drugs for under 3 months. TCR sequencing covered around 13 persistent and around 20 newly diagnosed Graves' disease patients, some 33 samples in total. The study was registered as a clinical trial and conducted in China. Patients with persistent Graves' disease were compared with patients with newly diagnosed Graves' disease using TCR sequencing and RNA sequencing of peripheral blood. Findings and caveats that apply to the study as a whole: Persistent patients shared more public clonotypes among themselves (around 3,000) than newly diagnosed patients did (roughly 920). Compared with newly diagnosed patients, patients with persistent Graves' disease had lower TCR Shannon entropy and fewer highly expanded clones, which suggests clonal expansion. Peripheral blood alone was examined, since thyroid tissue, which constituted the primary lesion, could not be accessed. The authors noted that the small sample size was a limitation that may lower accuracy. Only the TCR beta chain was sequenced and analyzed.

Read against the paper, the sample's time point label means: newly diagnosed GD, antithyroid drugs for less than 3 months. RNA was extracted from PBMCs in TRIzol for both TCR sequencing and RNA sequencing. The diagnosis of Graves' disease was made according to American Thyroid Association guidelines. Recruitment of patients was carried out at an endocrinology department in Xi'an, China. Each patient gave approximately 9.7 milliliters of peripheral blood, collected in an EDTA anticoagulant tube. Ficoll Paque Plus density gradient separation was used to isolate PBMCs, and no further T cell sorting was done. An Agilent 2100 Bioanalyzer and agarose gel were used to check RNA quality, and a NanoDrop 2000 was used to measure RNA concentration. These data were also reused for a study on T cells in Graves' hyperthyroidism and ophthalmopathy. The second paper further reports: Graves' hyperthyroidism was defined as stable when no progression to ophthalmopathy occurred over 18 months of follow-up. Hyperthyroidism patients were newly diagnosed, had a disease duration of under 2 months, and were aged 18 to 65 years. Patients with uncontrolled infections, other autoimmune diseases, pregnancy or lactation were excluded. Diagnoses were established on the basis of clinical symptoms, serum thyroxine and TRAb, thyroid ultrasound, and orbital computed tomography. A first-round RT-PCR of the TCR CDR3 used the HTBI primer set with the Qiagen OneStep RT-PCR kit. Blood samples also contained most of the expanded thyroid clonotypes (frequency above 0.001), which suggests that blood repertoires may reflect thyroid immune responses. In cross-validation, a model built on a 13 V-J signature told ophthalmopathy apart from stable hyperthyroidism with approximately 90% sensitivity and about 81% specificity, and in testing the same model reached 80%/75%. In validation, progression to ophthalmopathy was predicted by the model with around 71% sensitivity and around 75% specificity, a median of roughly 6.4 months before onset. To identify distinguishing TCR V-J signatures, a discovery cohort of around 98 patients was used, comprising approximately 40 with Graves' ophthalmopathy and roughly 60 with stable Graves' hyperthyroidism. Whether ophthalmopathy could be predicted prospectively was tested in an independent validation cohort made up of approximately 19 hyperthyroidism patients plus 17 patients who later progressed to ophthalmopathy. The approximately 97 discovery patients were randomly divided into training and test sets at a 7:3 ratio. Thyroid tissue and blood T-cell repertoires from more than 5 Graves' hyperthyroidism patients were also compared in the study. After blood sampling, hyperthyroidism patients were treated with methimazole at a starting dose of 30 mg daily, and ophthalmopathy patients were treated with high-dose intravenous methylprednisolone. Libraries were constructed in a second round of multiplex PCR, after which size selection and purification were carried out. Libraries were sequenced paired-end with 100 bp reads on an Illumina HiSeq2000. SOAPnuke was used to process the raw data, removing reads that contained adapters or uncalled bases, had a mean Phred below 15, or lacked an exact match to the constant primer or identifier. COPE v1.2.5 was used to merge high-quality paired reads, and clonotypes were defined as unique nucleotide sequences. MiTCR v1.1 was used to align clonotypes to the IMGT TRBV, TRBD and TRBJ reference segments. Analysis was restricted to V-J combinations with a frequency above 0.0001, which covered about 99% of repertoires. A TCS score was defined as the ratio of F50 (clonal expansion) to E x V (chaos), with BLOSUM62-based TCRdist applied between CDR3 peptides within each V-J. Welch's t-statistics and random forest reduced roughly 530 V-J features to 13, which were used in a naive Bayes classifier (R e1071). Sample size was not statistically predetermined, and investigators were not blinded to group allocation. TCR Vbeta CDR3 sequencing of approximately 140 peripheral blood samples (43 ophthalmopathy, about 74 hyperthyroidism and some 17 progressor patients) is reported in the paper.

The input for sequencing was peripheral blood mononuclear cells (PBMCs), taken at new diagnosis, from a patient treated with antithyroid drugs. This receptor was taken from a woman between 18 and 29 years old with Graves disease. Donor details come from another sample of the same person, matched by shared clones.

The CDR3 region reads CASSRTGIRYGYTF. The DNA sequence is given as TGTGCCAGCAGTAGAACAGGGATTCGCTATGGCTACACCTTC. The V gene is TRBV12-3 or TRBV12-4 and the J gene is TRBJ1-2; a tentative D call is TRBD1 (6 bases match). CDR3 length: 14 amino acids, cysteine to phenylalanine. The entry retains the CDR3 DNA only, 42 bases that are in frame from base 1. V and J are truncated by 5 bases and 4 bases respectively, leaving an intervening sequence of 14 bases.